The rows below give T cell receptor beta chains drawn from one sample of a study of blood T cells in healthy people across ages. Each CDR3 protein gets one entry after TCRdb re-called the 5' RACE reads with MiXCR. This sample has about 930,000 distinct CDR3 sequences; approximately 32% occur once, and the top ten carry 9.5% to 13%. The sample was also reused in another study, on T cells of mothers and their children.

What was sequenced was blood. The receptor set was obtained from a woman aged 40 to 50 in good health. The conserved cysteine and the conserved F or W are not part of the CDR3 here.

J	V	CDR3
TRBJ1-3	TRBV20-1	SATPGTGAGNTIY
TRBJ2-7	TRBV27	ASSFSGVRGGPYEQY
TRBJ2-1	TRBV14	ASSLTGAFYNEQF
TRBJ2-7	TRBV20-1	SASRWPDSLNHYEQY
TRBJ2-3	TRBV28	ASMEDAGADTQY
TRBJ2-7	TRBV20-1	SARSRGGTDTYEQY
TRBJ2-1	TRBV2	ATVAGGGNEQF
TRBJ1-1	TRBV4-3	ASSQEGGVTEAF
TRBJ1-6	TRBV6-5	ASTYSTGRDSPLH
TRBJ1-2	TRBV6-5	VTAQGEFYGYT